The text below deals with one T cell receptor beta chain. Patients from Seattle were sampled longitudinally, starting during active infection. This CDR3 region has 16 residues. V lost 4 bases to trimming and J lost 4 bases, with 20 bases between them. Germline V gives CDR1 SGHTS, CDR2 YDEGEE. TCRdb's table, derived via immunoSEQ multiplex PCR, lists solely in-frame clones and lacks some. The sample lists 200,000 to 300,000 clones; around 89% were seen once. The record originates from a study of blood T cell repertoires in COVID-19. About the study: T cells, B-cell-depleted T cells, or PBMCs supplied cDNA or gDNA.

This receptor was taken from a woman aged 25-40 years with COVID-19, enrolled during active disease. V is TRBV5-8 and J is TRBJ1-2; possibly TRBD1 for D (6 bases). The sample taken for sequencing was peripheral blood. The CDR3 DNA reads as TGTGCCAGCAGCCCCGTTGCAGGGGAAATAATCTATGGCTACACCTTC. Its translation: CASSPVAGEIIYGYTF.